These T cell receptor beta chains were read from a single sample in a study of blood T cell repertoires in COVID-19. The table came from immunoSEQ multiplex PCR; TCRdb's copy has only in-frame clones and leaves some out. Of tens of thousands of clones in the sample, 84% are singletons; the top ten hold over 35%. The material sequenced was peripheral blood. The receptors were gathered from a man aged 65 to 85 with acute or convalescent COVID-19. CDR3s include the opening cysteine and the closing phenylalanine or tryptophan. A D gene is named only where the DNA matches it firmly. Expanded clones are given a class, and other clones once, few, many or no size at all.

V gene: TRBV27
D gene: -
clone size: -
J gene: TRBJ2-6
CDR3 protein: CASSSTKLTVSGANVLTF
CDR3 DNA: TGTGCCAGCAGTTCGACAAAATTGACAGTCTCTGGGGCCAACGTCCTGACTTTC

V gene: TRBV2
D gene: -
clone size: -
J gene: TRBJ2-5
CDR3 protein: CASSEVAGATGTQYF
CDR3 DNA: TGTGCCAGCAGTGAAGTTGCGGGGGCCACGGGGACCCAGTACTTC

V gene: TRBV7-2
D gene: TRBD2
clone size: -
J gene: TRBJ2-2
CDR3 protein: CASSLVSGGGTGELFF
CDR3 DNA: TGTGCCAGCAGCTTAGTTTCGGGGGGAGGTACCGGGGAGCTGTTTTTT

V gene: TRBV11-3
D gene: -
clone size: -
J gene: TRBJ2-5
CDR3 protein: CASSLTQSGETQYF
CDR3 DNA: TGTGCCAGCAGCTTAACGCAGAGCGGCGAGACCCAGTACTTC

V gene: TRBV9
D gene: TRBD1
clone size: -
J gene: TRBJ2-2
CDR3 protein: CASSVGDRANTGELFF
CDR3 DNA: TGTGCCAGCAGCGTAGGCGACAGGGCCAACACCGGGGAGCTGTTTTTT

V gene: TRBV2
D gene: TRBD2
clone size: -
J gene: TRBJ2-7
CDR3 protein: CASNRGVYGSYEQYF
CDR3 DNA: TGTGCCAGCAATCGGGGGGTCTACGGGTCCTACGAGCAGTACTTC

V gene: TRBV19
D gene: TRBD1
clone size: -
J gene: TRBJ1-1
CDR3 protein: CASSKTGPNTEAFF
CDR3 DNA: TGTGCCAGTAGTAAGACAGGGCCTAACACTGAAGCTTTCTTT

V gene: TRBV5-1
D gene: -
clone size: -
J gene: TRBJ2-6
CDR3 protein: CASSAGSGANVLTF
CDR3 DNA: TGCGCCAGCAGCGCAGGTTCTGGGGCCAACGTCCTGACTTTC

V gene: TRBV20-1
D gene: TRBD2
clone size: -
J gene: TRBJ2-3
CDR3 protein: CSASVQRLAGGGFGSTDTQYF
CDR3 DNA: TGCAGTGCTAGTGTACAACGACTAGCGGGAGGGGGATTCGGTAGCACAGATACGCAGTATTTT

V gene: TRBV5-6
D gene: TRBD2
clone size: few
J gene: TRBJ2-7
CDR3 protein: CASSLTGGNYEQYF
CDR3 DNA: TGTGCCAGCAGCTTAACGGGGGGAAACTACGAGCAGTACTTC

V gene: TRBV6-5
D gene: -
clone size: -
J gene: TRBJ1-4
CDR3 protein: CASSSPNNKEKLFF
CDR3 DNA: TGTGCCAGCAGTAGTCCAAACAATAAGGAAAAACTGTTTTTT

V gene: TRBV2
D gene: -
clone size: -
J gene: TRBJ1-5
CDR3 protein: CASRDSWSNQPQHF
CDR3 DNA: TGTGCCAGCAGGGACAGCTGGAGCAATCAGCCCCAGCATTTT

V gene: TRBV7-2
D gene: -
clone size: -
J gene: TRBJ2-1
CDR3 protein: CASSFAGRSNEQFF
CDR3 DNA: TGTGCCAGCAGCTTCGCGGGACGGAGCAATGAGCAGTTCTTC

V gene: TRBV3-1/TRBV3-2
D gene: TRBD1
clone size: -
J gene: TRBJ1-6
CDR3 protein: CASRGGTGDSPLHF
CDR3 DNA: TGTGCCAGCAGGGGAGGGACAGGGGATTCACCCCTCCACTTT

V gene: TRBV7-8
D gene: -
clone size: -
J gene: TRBJ1-3
CDR3 protein: CASSSVGNTIYF
CDR3 DNA: TGTGCCAGCAGCTCCGTTGGAAACACCATATATTTT

V gene: TRBV7-9
D gene: TRBD2
clone size: -
J gene: TRBJ2-7
CDR3 protein: CASSPGLAGGLSYEQYF
CDR3 DNA: TGTGCCAGCAGCCCCGGACTAGCGGGAGGTCTCTCCTACGAGCAGTACTTC

V gene: TRBV5-1
D gene: -
clone size: -
J gene: TRBJ1-6
CDR3 protein: CASSSSSFSYNSPLHF
CDR3 DNA: TGCGCCAGCAGCTCGTCGAGCTTCTCCTATAATTCACCCCTCCACTTT

V gene: TRBV18
D gene: TRBD1
clone size: -
J gene: TRBJ2-1
CDR3 protein: CASSPQQGDYNEQFF
CDR3 DNA: TGTGCCAGCTCTCCTCAACAGGGGGACTACAATGAGCAGTTCTTC

V gene: TRBV7-2
D gene: TRBD2
clone size: -
J gene: TRBJ2-3
CDR3 protein: CASSSARAGTDTQYF
CDR3 DNA: TGTGCCAGCAGCTCGGCCCGAGCGGGGACAGATACGCAGTATTTT

V gene: TRBV5-3
D gene: -
clone size: -
J gene: TRBJ2-5
CDR3 protein: CARSPRTDSETQYF
CDR3 DNA: TGTGCCAGAAGCCCACGGACAGATTCGGAGACCCAGTACTTC

V gene: TRBV7-2
D gene: -
clone size: -
J gene: TRBJ2-7
CDR3 protein: CASSLGVGTPQYF
CDR3 DNA: TGTGCCAGCAGCTTAGGGGTCGGGACTCCGCAGTACTTC

V gene: TRBV5-1
D gene: -
clone size: -
J gene: TRBJ2-2
CDR3 protein: CASSPGGLANTGELFF
CDR3 DNA: TGCGCCAGCAGCCCAGGGGGGCTAGCGAACACCGGGGAGCTGTTTTTT

V gene: TRBV9
D gene: TRBD2
clone size: -
J gene: TRBJ2-1
CDR3 protein: CASSVGSGNYNEQFF
CDR3 DNA: TGTGCCAGCAGCGTAGGTAGCGGGAACTACAATGAGCAGTTCTTC

V gene: TRBV7-9
D gene: -
clone size: few
J gene: TRBJ1-6
CDR3 protein: CASSSTGAGDSPLHF
CDR3 DNA: TGTGCCAGCAGCTCGACCGGGGCAGGGGATTCACCCCTCCACTTT